Listed here are 10 T cell receptor beta chains from one sample, sequenced in a study of blood T cell repertoires in COVID-19. Sequencing used immunoSEQ multiplex PCR; TCRdb keeps in-frame clones, though not all of them. The sample yields under 200,000 clones, approximately 87% seen once. The sequenced material came from peripheral blood. The receptors derive from a woman in her 70s with COVID-19, enrolled during active disease.

J is TRBJ1-5 and V is TRBV28; 10 positions match TRBD1. CDR1 and CDR2 from the germline V gene are MDHEN and SYDVKM. J was trimmed by 3 bases and V by 5 bases; bases with no gene match: 4. The CDR3 covers 15 residues. CDR3 sequence reads: CASSPGTGDNQPQHF. CDR3 nucleotide sequence: TGTGCCAGCAGTCCAGGGACAGGGGACAATCAGCCCCAGCATTTT.

This rearrangement joins TRBV10-3 to TRBJ2-7; 7 positions match TRBD1. This CDR3 has 14 residues. The germline V gene has CDR1 ENHRY and CDR2 SYGVKD. Losses at the gene ends were 4 bases for V and 2 bases for J; bases not matched to a gene: 5. DNA for the CDR3: TGTGCCATCAGTGGCCCGGGACAGCCCTACGAGCAGTACTTC. Encoded protein: CAISGPGQPYEQYF.

The CDR3 DNA follows: TGTGCCAGCAGTGAAGCGTTTCGTTACTACGAGCAGTACTTC. It encodes CASSEAFRYYEQYF. The chain carries TRBV2 and TRBJ2-7, with no clear D. Germline loops: CDR1 SNHLY, CDR2 FYNNEI. Trimming pared 0 bases from V and 3 bases from J, leaving 9 bases between. This CDR3 has 14 residues.

V and J are TRBV12-3 or TRBV12-4 and TRBJ1-1; 10 bases line up with TRBD1. The CDR3 runs to 13 residues. V lost 6 bases, J lost 3 bases, and 1 base stayed unmatched. This chain's CDR3 is CASRDRGDTEAFF. CDR3 bases: TGTGCCAGCAGGGACAGGGGGGACACTGAAGCTTTCTTT.

The CDR3 is CASSPTRTSGGTDTQYF. The CDR3, as DNA: TGTGCCAGCTCACCCACTCGGACTAGCGGGGGCACAGATACGCAGTATTTT. The V and J genes are TRBV18 and TRBJ2-3, with TRBD2 identical over 12 bases. The germline CDR1 and CDR2 sequences are KGHSH and LQKENI. CDR3 size: 17 residues. V lost 3 bases to trimming and J lost 1 base; unmatched junction nucleotides: 5.

In nucleotides, the CDR3 is TGTGCCAGTAGTATTGCTAGCGGGGGTCTCGGGGAGCTGTTTTTT. The encoded protein is CASSIASGGLGELFF. The chain uses TRBV19 and TRBJ2-2, with 10 bases matching TRBD2. Trimming cost V 3 bases and J 7 bases; bases outside gene matches: 5. From germline, CDR1 is LNHDA and CDR2 SQIVND (reference sequence). There are 15 residues in the CDR3.

The V call is TRBV18, the J call TRBJ2-6; D ambiguous. V lost 0 bases and J lost 2, with 2 bases in between. Germline V lookup: CDR1 KGHSH, CDR2 LQKENI. The CDR3 is made up of 14 amino acids. The CDR3 sequence is CASSPPTGANVLTF. The CDR3 DNA reads TGTGCCAGCTCACCACCTACTGGGGCCAACGTCCTGACTTTC. The variable domain in full, completed from reference TRBV18 and TRBJ2-6, reads NAGVMQNPRHLVRRRGQEARLRCSPMKGHSHVYWYRQLPEEGLKFMVYLQKENIIDESGMPKERFSAEFPKEGPSILRIQQVVRGDSAAYFCASSPPTGANVLTFGAGSRLTVL.

There are a few counts of this clone. This sequence joins TRBV24-1 and TRBJ2-3; D might be TRBD2 (6 bases). Per germline, CDR1 KGHDR and CDR2 SFDVKD. V lost 4 bases and J 0 bases, leaving 10 bases between the germline ends. This CDR3 region has 15 residues. The DNA for the CDR3 is TGTGCCACCAGTGAGCTTAGCGGTAGCACAGATACGCAGTATTTT. This sequence encodes CATSELSGSTDTQYF.

The V gene is TRBV24-1, the J gene TRBJ1-2; 12 nucleotides align to TRBD1. The trim removed 4 bases at V and 8 bases at J, leaving 13 bases unmatched. Germline V lookup: CDR1 KGHDR, CDR2 SFDVKD. CDR3 length: 17 amino acids. The DNA of the CDR3 is TGTGCCACCAGTGACCAGGCCGCCGGGGACAGGGGGCAAGGCTACACCTTC. Its translation: CATSDQAAGDRGQGYTF.

The rearrangement joins TRBV2 to TRBJ1-2; 7 positions match TRBD1. V lost 6 bases and J lost 6; bases outside the gene matches: 10. The CDR3 runs to 14 residues. Per germline, CDR1 SNHLY and CDR2 FYNNEI. The CDR3 loop reads CASRRLRGDNGYTF. As DNA, the CDR3 is TGTGCCAGCAGGCGCCTCAGGGGGGATAATGGCTACACCTTC.